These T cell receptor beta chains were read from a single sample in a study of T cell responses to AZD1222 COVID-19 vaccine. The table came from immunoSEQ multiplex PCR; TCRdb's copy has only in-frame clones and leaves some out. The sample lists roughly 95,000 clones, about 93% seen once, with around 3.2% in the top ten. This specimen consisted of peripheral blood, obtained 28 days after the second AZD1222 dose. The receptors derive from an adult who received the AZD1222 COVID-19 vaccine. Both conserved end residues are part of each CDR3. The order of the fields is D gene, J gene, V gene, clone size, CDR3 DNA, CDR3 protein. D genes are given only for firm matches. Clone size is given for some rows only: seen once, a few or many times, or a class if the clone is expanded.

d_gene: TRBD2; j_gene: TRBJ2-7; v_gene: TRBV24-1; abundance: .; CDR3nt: TGTGCCACCACGGAGCGGGGGTGCGAGCAGTACTTC; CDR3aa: CATTERGCEQYF
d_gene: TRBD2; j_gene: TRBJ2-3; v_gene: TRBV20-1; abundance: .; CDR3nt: TGCAGTGCTAGTGTTCTAGCGGGGTACACAGATACGCAGTATTTT; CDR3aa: CSASVLAGYTDTQYF
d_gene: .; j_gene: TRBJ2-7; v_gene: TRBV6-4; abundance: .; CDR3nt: TGTGCCAGCACCCGGGGGGAGGGGGTAAAGTACTTC; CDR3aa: CASTRGEGVKYF
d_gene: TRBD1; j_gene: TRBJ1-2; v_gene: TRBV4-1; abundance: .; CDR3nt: TGCGCCAGCAGCCAACTTACAGGGGATCAGAATGGCTACACCTTC; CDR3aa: CASSQLTGDQNGYTF
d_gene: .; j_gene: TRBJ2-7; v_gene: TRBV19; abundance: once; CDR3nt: TGTGCCAGTAGTATATCTCCAGGGATTAGCTCCTACGAGCAGTACTTC; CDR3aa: CASSISPGISSYEQYF
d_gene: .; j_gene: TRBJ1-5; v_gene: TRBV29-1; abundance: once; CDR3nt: TGCAGCGTTACCACAGATAGCAATCAGCCCCAGCATTTT; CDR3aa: CSVTTDSNQPQHF
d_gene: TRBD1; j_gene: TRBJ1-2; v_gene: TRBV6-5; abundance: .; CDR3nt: TGTGCCAGCATCCCCAGGGACAGGAGTAACTATGGCTACACCTTC; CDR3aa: CASIPRDRSNYGYTF
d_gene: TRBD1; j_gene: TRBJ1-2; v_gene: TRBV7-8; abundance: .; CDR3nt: TGTGCCAGCAGCTTAAGACAGGGGGCGCATGGCTACACCTTC; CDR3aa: CASSLRQGAHGYTF
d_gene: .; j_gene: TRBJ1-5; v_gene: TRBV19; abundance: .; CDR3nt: TGTGCCAGTAGTATAAGTGTAGGGAATCAGCCCCAGCATTTT; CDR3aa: CASSISVGNQPQHF
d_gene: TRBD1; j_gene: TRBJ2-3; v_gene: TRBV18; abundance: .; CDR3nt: TGTGCCAGCTCAACAACGGGACAGGGCTTCACAGATACGCAGTATTTT; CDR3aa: CASSTTGQGFTDTQYF
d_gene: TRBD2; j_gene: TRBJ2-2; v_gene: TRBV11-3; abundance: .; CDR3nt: TGTGCCAGCAGCCCAGGAAGCGGGGGAAACACCGGGGAGCTGTTTTTT; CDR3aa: CASSPGSGGNTGELFF
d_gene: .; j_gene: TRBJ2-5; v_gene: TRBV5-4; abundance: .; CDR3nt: TGTGCCAGCAGCCCGACAGGCGCGGAGACCCAGTACTTC; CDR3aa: CASSPTGAETQYF
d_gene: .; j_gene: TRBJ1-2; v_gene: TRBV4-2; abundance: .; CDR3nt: TGTGCCAGCAGCCCGGGGGGGTATGGCTACACCTTC; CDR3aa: CASSPGGYGYTF
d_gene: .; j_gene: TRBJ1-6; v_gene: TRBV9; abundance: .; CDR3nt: TGTGCCAGCAGCGGGACGGACGGCGCTAATTCACCCCTCCACTTT; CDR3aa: CASSGTDGANSPLHF
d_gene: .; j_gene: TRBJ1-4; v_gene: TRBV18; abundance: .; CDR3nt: TGTGCCAGCTCACCAACAGGTGCAACTAATGAAAAACTGTTTTTT; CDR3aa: CASSPTGATNEKLFF
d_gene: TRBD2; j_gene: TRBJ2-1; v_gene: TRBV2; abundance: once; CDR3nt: TGTGCCAGCAGGAGGGGACTAGCGGACTTCAATGAGCAGTTCTTC; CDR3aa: CASRRGLADFNEQFF
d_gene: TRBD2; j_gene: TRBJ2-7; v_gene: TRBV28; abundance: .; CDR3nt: TGTGCCAGCAGTTTCGGGGGGGCAGGTGAGCAGTACTTC; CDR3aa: CASSFGGAGEQYF
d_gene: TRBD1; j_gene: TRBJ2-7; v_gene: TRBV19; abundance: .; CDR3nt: TGTGCCAGTAGTATACTACCCGGACAGGGGGCCTACGAGCAGTACTTC; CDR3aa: CASSILPGQGAYEQYF
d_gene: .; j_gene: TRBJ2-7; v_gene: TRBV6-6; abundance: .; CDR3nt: TGTGCCAGCAGTTATCGGCAGGGTGGCCACGAGCAGTACTTC; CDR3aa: CASSYRQGGHEQYF
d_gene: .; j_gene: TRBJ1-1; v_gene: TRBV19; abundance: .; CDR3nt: TGTGCCAGTAGTATCCCACGGGGGGATAGCACTGAAGCTTTCTTT; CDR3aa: CASSIPRGDSTEAFF
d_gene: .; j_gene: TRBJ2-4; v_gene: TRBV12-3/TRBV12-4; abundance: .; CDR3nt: TGTGCCAGCAGCTCTACAGCGAACATTCAGTACTTC; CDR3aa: CASSSTANIQYF
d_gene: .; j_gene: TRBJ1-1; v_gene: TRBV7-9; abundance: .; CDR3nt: TGTGCCAGCAGCAAGGGGGACGGAGCTTTCTTT; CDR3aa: CASSKGDGAFF
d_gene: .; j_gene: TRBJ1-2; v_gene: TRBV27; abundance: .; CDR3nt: TGTGCCAGCAGTGGGGATACGGGACACAGAAACTATGGCTACACCTTC; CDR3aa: CASSGDTGHRNYGYTF
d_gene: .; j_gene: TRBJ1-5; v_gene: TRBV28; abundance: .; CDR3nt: TGTGCCAGCAGTTTAGGGGGAGGCTATAGCAATCAGCCCCAGCATTTT; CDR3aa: CASSLGGGYSNQPQHF
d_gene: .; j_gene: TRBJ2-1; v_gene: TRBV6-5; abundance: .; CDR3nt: TGTGCCAGCAGTTACTTGGTGGGGAATGAGCAGTTCTTC; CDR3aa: CASSYLVGNEQFF
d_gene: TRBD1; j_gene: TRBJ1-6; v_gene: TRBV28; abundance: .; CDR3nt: TGTGCCAGCACCGTAACAGGGGGGGGTTTGAGAAACCTACCCAATTCACCCCTCCACTTT; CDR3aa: CASTVTGGGLRNLPNSPLHF
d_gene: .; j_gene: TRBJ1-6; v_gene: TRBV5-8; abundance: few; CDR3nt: TGTGCCAGCAGCTTGGCGGCTGGTTTGGTCAATTCACCCCTCCACTTT; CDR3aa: CASSLAAGLVNSPLHF
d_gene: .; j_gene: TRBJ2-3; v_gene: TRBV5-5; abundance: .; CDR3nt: TGTGCCAGCAGCGGCAGGTGGGGAAGCACAGATACGCAGTATTTT; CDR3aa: CASSGRWGSTDTQYF
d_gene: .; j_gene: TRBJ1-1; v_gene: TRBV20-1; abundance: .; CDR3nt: TGCAGTGCTAGTCCGGCAACATCTGAAGCTTTCTTT; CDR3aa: CSASPATSEAFF
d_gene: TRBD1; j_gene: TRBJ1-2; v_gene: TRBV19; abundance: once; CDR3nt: TGTGCCAGTAGTGAAAGGGACAGGCACACCCGTAACTATGGCTACACCTTC; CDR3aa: CASSERDRHTRNYGYTF
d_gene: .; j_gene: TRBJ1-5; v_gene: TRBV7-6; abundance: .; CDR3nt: TGTGCCAGCAGCTTAGGTGCCTCGCCGTTGAGCAATCAGCCCCAGCATTTT; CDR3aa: CASSLGASPLSNQPQHF
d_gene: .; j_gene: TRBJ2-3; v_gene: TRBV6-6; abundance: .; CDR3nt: TGTGCCAGCAGTTATGGGGGGCGGTACACAGATACGCAGTATTTT; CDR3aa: CASSYGGRYTDTQYF
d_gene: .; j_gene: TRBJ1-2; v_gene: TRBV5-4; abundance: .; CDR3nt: TGTGCCAGCAGTAGGGACACCCAAAACTATGGCTACACCTTC; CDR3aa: CASSRDTQNYGYTF
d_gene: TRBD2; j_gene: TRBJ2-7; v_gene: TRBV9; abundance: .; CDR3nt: TGTGCCAGCAGCCCAAAGACTAGCGGGGGAACCTACGAGCAGTACTTC; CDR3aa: CASSPKTSGGTYEQYF
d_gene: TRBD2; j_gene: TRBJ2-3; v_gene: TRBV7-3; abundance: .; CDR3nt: TGTGCCAGCAGTCTAGGACTAGCGGGGGGGCATGATACGCAGTATTTT; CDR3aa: CASSLGLAGGHDTQYF
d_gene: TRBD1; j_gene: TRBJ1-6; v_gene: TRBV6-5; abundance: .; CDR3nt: TGTGCCAGCAAAGAGGGACAGAGGGAAAATTCACCCCTCCACTTT; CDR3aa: CASKEGQRENSPLHF
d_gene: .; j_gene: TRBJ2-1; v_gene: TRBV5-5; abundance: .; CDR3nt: TGTGCCAGCAGCTTGGGACAGATCAATGAGCAGTTCTTC; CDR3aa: CASSLGQINEQFF
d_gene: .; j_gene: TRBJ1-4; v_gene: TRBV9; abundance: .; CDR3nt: TGTGCCAGCACCAAGGGGCAAACTAATGAAAAACTGTTTTTT; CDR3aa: CASTKGQTNEKLFF
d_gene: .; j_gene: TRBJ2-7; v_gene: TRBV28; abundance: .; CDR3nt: TGTGCCAGCAGTTTATCGGGGGCAGGGGGTTCCTACGAGCAGTACTTC; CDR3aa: CASSLSGAGGSYEQYF
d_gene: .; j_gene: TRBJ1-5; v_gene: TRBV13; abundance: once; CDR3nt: TGTGCCAGCAGCTTAGGGGGGGACTACAGCAATCAGCCCCAGCATTTT; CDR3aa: CASSLGGDYSNQPQHF
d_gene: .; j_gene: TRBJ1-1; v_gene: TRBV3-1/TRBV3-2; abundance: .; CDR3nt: TGTGCCAGCAGCCAAGAAGGGAGGGGAGGGACTGAAGCTTTCTTT; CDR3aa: CASSQEGRGGTEAFF
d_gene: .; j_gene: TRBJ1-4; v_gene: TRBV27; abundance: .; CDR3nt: TGTGCCAGCAGTTATGAAGGGTCATCTTATGAAAAACTGTTTTTT; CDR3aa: CASSYEGSSYEKLFF
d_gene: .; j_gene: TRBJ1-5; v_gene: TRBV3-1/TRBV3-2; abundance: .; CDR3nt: TGTGCCAGCAGCCAAGGTAGGAGGGATCAGCCCCAGCATTTT; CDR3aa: CASSQGRRDQPQHF
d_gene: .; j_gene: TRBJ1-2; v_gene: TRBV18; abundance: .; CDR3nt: TGTGCCAGCTCACCAGCACAGGGTAACTATGGCTACACCTTC; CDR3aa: CASSPAQGNYGYTF
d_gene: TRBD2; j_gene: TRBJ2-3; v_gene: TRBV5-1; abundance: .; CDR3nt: TGCGCCAGCAGCGAAAGGACAGGCGGGACTAGCGGGGGGGCCGTGGATACGCAGTATTTT; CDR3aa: CASSERTGGTSGGAVDTQYF
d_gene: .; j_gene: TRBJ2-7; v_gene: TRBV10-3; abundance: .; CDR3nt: TGTGCCATCAGCCCACAGGGCACGGCCTACGAGCAGTACTTC; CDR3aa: CAISPQGTAYEQYF
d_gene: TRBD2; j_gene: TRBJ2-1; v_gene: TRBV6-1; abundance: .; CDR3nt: TGTGCCAGCAGTGAAGCACTAGCGGTGTACAATGAGCAGTTCTTC; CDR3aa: CASSEALAVYNEQFF
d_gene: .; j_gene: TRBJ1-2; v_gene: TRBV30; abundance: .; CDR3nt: TGTGCCTGGAGTTGGCAGGGGAAGGATGGCTACACCTTC; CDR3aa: CAWSWQGKDGYTF
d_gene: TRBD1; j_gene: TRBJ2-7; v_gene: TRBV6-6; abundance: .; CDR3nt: TGTGCCAGCAGGACAGGGGGCTACGAGCAGTACTTC; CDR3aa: CASRTGGYEQYF
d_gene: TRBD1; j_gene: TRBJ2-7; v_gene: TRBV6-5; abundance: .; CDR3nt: TGTGCCAGCAGACCGACAGGGACATACGAGCAGTACTTC; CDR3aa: CASRPTGTYEQYF
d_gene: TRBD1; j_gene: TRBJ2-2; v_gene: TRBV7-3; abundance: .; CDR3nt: TGTGCCAGCAGCTTAATCGGGGGACAGGGTTCCGGGGAGCTGTTTTTT; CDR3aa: CASSLIGGQGSGELFF